These T cell receptor beta chains were read from a single sample in a study of vaccination effects on CD4 cells after COVID-19. The data were produced by immunoSEQ multiplex PCR, yet TCRdb's version contains in-frame clones alone and is incomplete. The sample carries 45,000 to 60,000 clones, 55% to 75% recorded once. The antigens these receptors bind are not known. The material sequenced was CD4+ T cells from PBMCs cultured without peptide, taken after COVID-19 vaccination. The source is a human donor who received a COVID-19 vaccine. Both conserved end residues are part of each CDR3. The D gene is left open where the match is weak. Only some rows state a clone size, as once, few, many or a class for expanded clones.

clone_size	j_call	v_call	d_call	cdr3_nt	cdr3_aa
-	TRBJ2-1	TRBV5-1	-	TGCGCCAGCAGCTTGTCAATTACCCAGGGCAATGAGCAGTTCTTC	CASSLSITQGNEQFF
few	TRBJ1-3	TRBV18	TRBD1	TGTGCCAGCTCACTTGGACAGGGGGGCTCTGGAAACACCATATATTTT	CASSLGQGGSGNTIYF
-	TRBJ2-3	TRBV5-6	-	TGTGCCAGCAGCCCACGCTTAGATACGCAGTATTTT	CASSPRLDTQYF
-	TRBJ1-5	TRBV19	TRBD1	TGTGCCAGTAGAGGGGGACAGGGCCATCAGCCCCAGCATTTT	CASRGGQGHQPQHF
-	TRBJ2-1	TRBV5-1	-	TGCGCCAGCAGCTTGGGGGGGGTAAGTGAGCAGTTCTTC	CASSLGGVSEQFF
-	TRBJ1-4	TRBV11-2	-	TGTGCCAGCAGCCTGGGCAGGGCCGATTTTATTCCACTGTTTTTT	CASSLGRADFIPLFF
-	TRBJ1-2	TRBV6-8	TRBD1	TGTGCCCGGGGTAGCAGGGGGAGAAACTATGGCTACACCTTC	CARGSRGRNYGYTF
few	TRBJ2-1	TRBV11-2	-	TGTGCCAGCAGCTTACGCCGTTACAATGAGCAGTTCTTC	CASSLRRYNEQFF
once	TRBJ2-4	TRBV6-5	-	TGTGCCAGCAGTCAGGGGTTTAGATTGGGTGACATTCAGTACTTC	CASSQGFRLGDIQYF
-	TRBJ2-3	TRBV7-9	-	TGTGCCAGCAGCTTAGAGCGCAGCGGGTTGAGGTATACGCAGTATTTT	CASSLERSGLRYTQYF
-	TRBJ2-4	TRBV5-1	-	TGCGCCAGCAGCACGCCGAAACAGGGTCTGGGGAACATTCAGTACTTC	CASSTPKQGLGNIQYF
-	TRBJ2-5	TRBV4-2	-	TGTGCCAGCAGCCAAGATCTGACAGACGCAGGGGAGACCCAGTACTTC	CASSQDLTDAGETQYF
-	TRBJ1-2	TRBV4-2	TRBD1	TGTGCCAGCAGCCAAGATCTATACAGGGGGCGGAGTGGCTACACCTTC	CASSQDLYRGRSGYTF
-	TRBJ2-7	TRBV7-6	TRBD1	TGTGCCAGCAGTTTCGCCCTCCGTAGGGACAGTCATAGAACAACGGGAGAGCAGTACTTC	CASSFALRRDSHRTTGEQYF
-	TRBJ1-3	TRBV18	TRBD1	TGTGCCAGCTCACCAGGGACAGGCTCTGGAAACACCATATATTTT	CASSPGTGSGNTIYF
-	TRBJ1-1	TRBV5-1	TRBD1	TGCGCCAGCAGCCTCCAGGGGGGGGGTGAAGCTTTCTTT	CASSLQGGGEAFF
few	TRBJ1-5	TRBV18	-	TGTGCCAGCTCTCCAGACGGGGGTAGGGAGCCCCAGCATTTT	CASSPDGGREPQHF
-	TRBJ1-3	TRBV19	-	TGTGCCAGCAACTGGGACCTTGGGGGAAACACCATATATTTT	CASNWDLGGNTIYF
-	TRBJ1-2	TRBV25-1	TRBD1	TGTGCCAGCAGTGAGGACAGGGGGCGGAACTATGGCTACACCTTC	CASSEDRGRNYGYTF
once	TRBJ2-2	TRBV18	TRBD2	TGTGCCAGCTCACGACGGACTAGCGGGACGGCCGGGGAGCTGTTTTTT	CASSRRTSGTAGELFF
-	TRBJ2-5	TRBV18	-	TGTGCCAGCTCAAGGGCAGAGACCCAGTACTTC	CASSRAETQYF
-	TRBJ1-3	TRBV6-5	-	TGTGCCAGCAGTTACTCTGCAGGGACTTCTGGAAACACCATATATTTT	CASSYSAGTSGNTIYF
-	TRBJ1-1	TRBV12-3/TRBV12-4	-	TGTGCCAGCAGTTCAGGGTTTAATACTGAAGCTTTCTTT	CASSSGFNTEAFF
few	TRBJ2-2	TRBV3-1/TRBV3-2	-	TGTGCCAGCAGCCAAGGGGCGGGGGCCACCGGGGAGCTGTTTTTT	CASSQGAGATGELFF
-	TRBJ2-3	TRBV29-1	-	TGCAGCGTTGAGGTGCAAGGAGGCAGTGGAGATACGCAGTATTTT	CSVEVQGGSGDTQYF
-	TRBJ2-1	TRBV19	TRBD2	TGTGCCAGTAGTTTACGACCTCGGACTAGCGGGAGGAATGAGCAGTTCTTC	CASSLRPRTSGRNEQFF
few	TRBJ1-2	TRBV9	-	TGTGCCAGCAGCGTAGATACAGGGAATAACTATGGCTACACCTTC	CASSVDTGNNYGYTF
-	TRBJ2-5	TRBV3-1/TRBV3-2	-	-	CASILGLAGGRKETQYF
-	TRBJ1-4	TRBV24-1	TRBD1	TGTGCCACCAGTGTTGCGGACAGGGAAGATGAAAAACTGTTTTTT	CATSVADREDEKLFF
-	TRBJ2-1	TRBV20-1	-	TGCAGTGCTAGTCCAACTAGTGGATACAATGAGCAGTTCTTC	CSASPTSGYNEQFF
few	TRBJ1-2	TRBV11-2	TRBD1	TGTGCCAGCAGCTTAGGGGCAGGGGGTGGCTACACCTTC	CASSLGAGGGYTF
-	TRBJ2-5	TRBV7-2	TRBD2	TGTGCCAGCAGCTTAGATGCGGGAGAGTGGGAGACCCAGTACTTC	CASSLDAGEWETQYF
-	TRBJ2-1	TRBV7-5	-	TGTGTCAGAAGCTTCCGTCTAGCGAGGCATGAGCAGTTCTTC	CVRSFRLARHEQFF
once	TRBJ2-1	TRBV14	-	TGTGCCAGCAGTTACACCATCTATGAGCAGTTCTTC	CASSYTIYEQFF
-	TRBJ2-1	TRBV7-9	TRBD2	TGTGCCAGCAGCTCCCTAGCGGAGGGGTACAATGAGCAGTTCTTC	CASSSLAEGYNEQFF
-	TRBJ2-6	TRBV5-4	-	TGTGCCAGCAGCGCGGGACCGTCTGGGGCCAACGTCCTGACTTTC	CASSAGPSGANVLTF
-	TRBJ2-5	TRBV27	-	TGTGCCAGCAGTTATATCAGGACTGCCAAAGGGGAGACCCAGTACTTC	CASSYIRTAKGETQYF
-	TRBJ1-2	TRBV3-1/TRBV3-2	-	TGTGCCAGCGGGGAGGGCCTTTGGGGCTACACCTTC	CASGEGLWGYTF
-	TRBJ2-6	TRBV5-6	-	TGTGCCAGCAGCGGGGTTACCTCTGGGGCCAACGTCCTGACTTTC	CASSGVTSGANVLTF
-	TRBJ2-5	TRBV6-5	-	TGTGCCAGCAGTTACTCGTGGCAGGGGAGGGAGACCCAGTACTTC	CASSYSWQGRETQYF